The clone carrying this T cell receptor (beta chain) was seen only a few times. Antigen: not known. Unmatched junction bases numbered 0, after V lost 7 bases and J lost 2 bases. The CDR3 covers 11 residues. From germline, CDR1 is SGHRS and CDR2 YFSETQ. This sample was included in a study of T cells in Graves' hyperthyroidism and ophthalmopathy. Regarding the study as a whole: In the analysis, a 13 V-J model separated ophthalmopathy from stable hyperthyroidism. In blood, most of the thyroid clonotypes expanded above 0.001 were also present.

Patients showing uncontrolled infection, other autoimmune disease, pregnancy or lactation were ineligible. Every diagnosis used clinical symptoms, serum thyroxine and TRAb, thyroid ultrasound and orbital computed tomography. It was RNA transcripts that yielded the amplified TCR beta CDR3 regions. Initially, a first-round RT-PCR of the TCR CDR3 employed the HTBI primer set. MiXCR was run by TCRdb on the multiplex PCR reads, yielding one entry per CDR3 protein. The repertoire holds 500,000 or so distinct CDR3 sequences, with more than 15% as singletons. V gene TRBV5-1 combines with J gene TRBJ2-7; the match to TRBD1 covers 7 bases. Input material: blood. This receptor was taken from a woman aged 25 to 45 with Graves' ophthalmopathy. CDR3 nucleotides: TGCGCCAGCGGGACAGCCTACGAGCAGTACTTC. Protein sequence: CASGTAYEQYF.